One and the same sample provided the 30 T cell receptor beta chains below, sequenced in a study of blood T cell repertoires in COVID-19. Assay used: immunoSEQ multiplex PCR; TCRdb lists only in-frame clones, some missing. The data contain approximately 220,000 clones, less than 85% of them seen just once; the ten biggest clones take up around 20%. Input material: PBMCs or T cells enriched from blood (not recorded which). These receptor sequences come from a man between 40 and 49 years old who had recovered from COVID-19.

The chain couples TRBV19 to TRBJ1-5; D might be TRBD1 (5 bases). The CDR3 contains 15 residues. Germline V CDR1 and CDR2: LNHDA, SQIVND (reference sequence). The germline V and J ends were trimmed by 4 bases and 5 bases, with 15 bases remaining between them. The CDR3 bases are TGTGCCAGTAGTACCCAGGGTAGGGGCGATCAGCCCCAGCATTTT. Its translation: CASSTQGRGDQPQHF.

The chain links TRBV6-2 or TRBV6-3 to TRBJ1-1, with 7 nucleotides matching TRBD1. Trimming took 5 bases from V and 4 from J; bases not matched to a gene: 7. Germline lookup yields CDR1 MNHEY and CDR2 SVGEGT. The CDR3 sequence is 14 residues long. The CDR3 sequence is CASSTTGRITEAFF. CDR3 nucleotides: TGTGCCAGCAGTACGACAGGGAGGATCACTGAAGCTTTCTTT.

V usage is TRBV2 and J usage is TRBJ2-2, with 7 bases identical to TRBD2. This CDR3 is 13 amino acids long. Looked up from germline, CDR1 is SNHLY and CDR2 is FYNNEI. V lost 5 bases and J lost 9; bases outside the gene matches: 6. The CDR3 nucleotides are TGTGCCAGCAGTAAGGTACTAGCGTGGGAGCTGTTTTTT. Translated, it gives CASSKVLAWELFF.

The rearrangement uses TRBV29-1 and TRBJ2-1; D not certain. The CDR3 is 12 residues long. V lost 3 bases and J lost 8, with 11 bases in between. The germline CDR1 and CDR2 sequences are SQVTM and ANQGSEA. CDR3 protein: CSVDQRPHEQFF. CDR3 bases: TGCAGCGTTGATCAGCGTCCCCATGAGCAGTTCTTC.

The chain joins TRBV13 to TRBJ1-5; 11 bases are a match to TRBD1. The CDR3 is made up of 15 amino acids. Germline lookup yields CDR1 PRHDT and CDR2 FYEKMQ (reference sequence). With V trimmed by 3 bases and J by 4 bases, 2 bases remained unmatched. The CDR3: CASSFRDRGNQPQHF. CDR3 DNA sequence: TGTGCCAGCAGCTTCCGGGACAGGGGGAATCAGCCCCAGCATTTT.

The chain carries TRBV15 and TRBJ2-7; the match to TRBD2 covers 12 bases. V trimming: 0 bases; J trimming: 4 bases; junction bases outside the gene matches: 7. CDR3 size: 17 residues. Germline-derived CDR1 and CDR2 are LNHNV and YYDKDF (reference sequence). CDR3 DNA: TGTGCCACCAGCAGAGATGAGGGACTAGCGGGCAGGTACGAGCAGTACTTC. This codes for CATSRDEGLAGRYEQYF.

This clone showed up just a few times. The CDR3 nucleotides are TGTGCCAGCAGTTTGGGAGTCTTCGGCTCCTACGAGCAGTACTTC. It encodes CASSLGVFGSYEQYF. The chain joins TRBV6-5 to TRBJ2-7; tentatively, D is TRBD2 (5 bases). Germline lookup yields CDR1 MNHEY and CDR2 SVGAGI. The ends were cut back, 4 bases at V and 0 bases at J, with 13 bases in the middle. This CDR3 region has 15 residues.

This sequence joins TRBV4-3 and TRBJ2-7, with D perhaps matching TRBD1 (6 bases). The V and J ends lost 2 bases and 13 bases respectively, with 15 bases between them. CDR3 size: 12 residues. Germline V gives CDR1 LGHNA, CDR2 YSLEER. CDR3 sequence (DNA): TGCGCCAGCAGCCAAACCCGGGACAACCTTTACTTC. Its protein product is CASSQTRDNLYF.

V gene TRBV4-3 combines with J gene TRBJ1-2; weak D call: TRBD1 (5 bases). CDR3 length: 15 residues. V was cut by 0 bases and J by 4 bases, with 12 bases left in between. The germline CDR1 and CDR2 sequences are LGHNA and YSLEER. CDR3 nucleotides: TGCGCCAGCAGCCAAGATCCGGCCAGGGCCTATGGCTACACCTTC. Translated: CASSQDPARAYGYTF.

V is TRBV28 and J is TRBJ1-1, with unresolved D. With 2 bases removed from V and 3 bases from J, the gap between germline ends came to 10 bases. CDR1 and CDR2 from the germline V gene are MDHEN and SYDVKM. The CDR3 extends over 14 amino acids. The CDR3 region is CASSLPGSYTEAFF. In DNA form, the CDR3 reads TGTGCCAGCAGTTTACCGGGGTCATACACTGAAGCTTTCTTT.

The chain couples TRBV14 to TRBJ2-7; D remains unclear. The V and J ends lost 4 bases and 3 bases respectively, with 10 bases between them. The CDR3 is 13 residues long. The germline V gene has CDR1 SGHDN and CDR2 FVKESK. CDR3 loop: CASSPSTDYEQYF. The DNA of the CDR3 is TGTGCCAGCAGCCCATCGACTGACTACGAGCAGTACTTC.

This chain joins TRBV28 and TRBJ2-3, with 9 bases that match TRBD1. Per germline, CDR1 MDHEN and CDR2 SYDVKM. This CDR3 is built from 16 residues. The junction had 14 bases not matched to a gene; V was cut back by 5 bases and J by 8 bases. CDR3 DNA sequence: TGTGCCAGCAGTGCATCCTCACAGGGGGCGAGGAGTACGCAGTATTTT. Residues: CASSASSQGARSTQYF.

V gene TRBV4-1 combines with J gene TRBJ2-6; D call uncertain. Trimming removed 2 bases at V and 0 bases at J, with 5 bases between. The CDR3 consists of 15 residues. Germline CDR1 MGHRA, CDR2 YSYEKL. DNA of the CDR3: TGCGCCAGCAGCCAACAGGTCTCTGGGGCCAACGTCCTGACTTTC. As protein: CASSQQVSGANVLTF.

This clone was seen a single time. The chain uses TRBV9 and TRBJ1-5; D remains ambiguous. Germline assignment: CDR1 SGDLS and CDR2 YYNGEE. This CDR3 spans 15 amino acids. Trimming cost V 7 bases and J 1 base, with 15 bases left between them. The CDR3 DNA sequence: TGTGCCAGCCGAGGCCCCCATGACAGCAATCAGCCCCAGCATTTT. It is translated as CASRGPHDSNQPQHF.

This clone appeared once. The same CDR3 is also encoded by other DNA sequences in this sample. V and J are TRBV7-9 and TRBJ1-5, with 7 bases aligning to TRBD1. Germline loops: CDR1 SEHNR, CDR2 FQNEAQ (reference sequence). The ends lost 6 bases at V and 3 bases at J; junction bases unmatched: 8. The CDR3 sequence is 15 residues long. CDR3 sequence (DNA): TGTGCCAGCAGTTACGGACAGGTTTACAATCAGCCCCAGCATTTT. Its protein is CASSYGQVYNQPQHF. The variable domain in full, with the rest retrieved from reference TRBV7-9 and TRBJ1-5, is DTGVSQNPRHKITKRGQNVTFRCDPISEHNRLYWYRQTLGQGPEFLTYFQNEAQLEKSRLLSDRFSAERPKGSFSTLEIQRTEQGDSAMYLCASSYGQVYNQPQHFGDGTRLSIL.

The V and J genes are TRBV27 and TRBJ2-3; 11 bases are shared with TRBD2. Germline CDR1 and CDR2: MNHEY and SMNVEV (reference sequence). This CDR3 has 16 amino acids. The trim removed 0 bases at V and 5 bases at J, leaving 4 bases unmatched. As DNA, the CDR3 is TGTGCCAGCAGTTTATCGCCTAGCGGGAGGAAAGATACGCAGTATTTT. Translation: CASSLSPSGRKDTQYF.

The rearrangement links TRBV9 to TRBJ2-2; 8 bases line up with TRBD2. The CDR3 loop spans 15 amino acids. Looked up from germline, CDR1 is SGDLS and CDR2 is YYNGEE. V shed 4 bases, J shed 4 bases, and the junction held 6 bases outside the gene matches. Here the CDR3 DNA reads TGTGCCAGCAGCCCCACTAGCGGCGGCACCGGGGAGCTGTTTTTT. Amino acids: CASSPTSGGTGELFF. Complete variable domain (other parts from reference TRBV9 and TRBJ2-2): DSGVTQTPKHLITATGQRVTLRCSPRSGDLSVYWYQQSLDQGLQFLIQYYNGEERAKGNILERFSAQQFPDLHSELNLSSLELGDSALYFCASSPTSGGTGELFFGEGSRLTVL.

J is TRBJ1-3 and V is TRBV14, with 7 positions matching TRBD1. CDR3 length: 13 residues. Trimming cost V 8 bases and J 0 bases; bases outside gene matches: 1. Germline CDR1 is SGHDN and CDR2 is FVKESK. DNA for the CDR3: TGTGCCAGCCGGGACAGCTCTGGAAACACCATATATTTT. Encoded protein: CASRDSSGNTIYF.

The rearrangement uses TRBV2 and TRBJ1-5; no definite D call. Trimming took 4 bases from V and 6 from J, leaving 16 bases between them. This CDR3 contains 15 residues. CDR1 and CDR2 (germline): SNHLY, FYNNEI. The DNA for the CDR3 is TGTGCCAGCAGTGGAGGTGGAGGTTTAAGTCAGCCCCAGCATTTT. Protein sequence: CASSGGGGLSQPQHF.

This clone has a handful of counts. The chain couples TRBV7-3 to TRBJ2-2; tentative D call: TRBD2 (6 bases). V was pared by 1 base and J by 4 bases, with 13 bases between. In germline, CDR1 is SGHTA, CDR2 FQGTGA. The CDR3 runs 16 residues. The CDR3 is CASSLIGTRGTGELFF. The CDR3 nucleotides are TGTGCCAGCAGCTTAATAGGGACTCGTGGCACCGGGGAGCTGTTTTTT.

The rearrangement links TRBV7-9 to TRBJ1-3; D not certain. The CDR3 runs to 12 residues. Germline V gene data show CDR1 as SEHNR and CDR2 as FQNEAQ (reference sequence). V lost 8 bases and J lost 4, with 9 bases in between. The DNA for the CDR3 is TGTGCCAGCCCGGGGTCCGGAAACACCATATATTTT. Protein product: CASPGSGNTIYF.

CDR3 amino acids: CASSQGPVSDIQFF. The CDR3 DNA sequence: TGCGCCAGCAGCCAAGGCCCAGTGAGTGACATTCAGTTCTTC. This chain connects TRBV4-1 to TRBJ2-1; D not resolved. V was cut by 1 base and J by 13 bases, with 17 bases left in between. The germline gives CDR1 MGHRA, CDR2 YSYEKL. The CDR3 consists of 14 residues.

The chain combines TRBV3-1 (or the pseudogene TRBV3-2) with TRBJ1-2; no firm D call. The germline V gene has CDR1 LGHDT and CDR2 YNNKEL (reference sequence). The CDR3 is 14 amino acids. Trimming pared 7 bases from V and 3 bases from J, leaving 15 bases between. CDR3 loop: CASTHSTGYYGYTF. CDR3 DNA: TGTGCCAGCACCCATTCGACGGGGTACTATGGCTACACCTTC.

V gene TRBV19 combines with J gene TRBJ1-2; TRBD1 matches 9 bases. The CDR3 covers 15 residues. Germline V gene sequence: CDR1 LNHDA, CDR2 SQIVND (reference sequence). V was pared by 7 bases and J by 3 bases, with 9 bases of the junction left unmatched. The CDR3 region is CASTHPGQGYYGYTF. The CDR3 DNA follows: TGTGCCAGTACCCATCCGGGACAGGGATACTATGGCTACACCTTC.

The V gene is TRBV7-2, the J gene TRBJ2-1, with 9 bases that match TRBD1. The junction had 10 bases not matched to a gene; V was cut back by 5 bases and J by 8 bases. Germline CDR1 SGHTA, CDR2 FQGNSA. The CDR3 has 15 amino acids. CDR3 DNA sequence: TGTGCCAGCAGCCTACCGGGACAGGGAATCTATGAGCAGTTCTTC. Translated, it gives CASSLPGQGIYEQFF.

The genes are TRBV11-2 and TRBJ2-1; 7 nucleotides match TRBD2. From germline, CDR1 is SGHAT and CDR2 FQNNGV. J lost 3 bases, V lost 0 bases, and 5 bases had no gene match. The CDR3 is made up of 16 amino acids. The CDR3: CASSLDGAGIYNEQFF. The CDR3 DNA follows: TGTGCCAGCAGCTTAGATGGAGCGGGGATCTACAATGAGCAGTTCTTC.

This clone was observed once. The V and J genes are TRBV4-1 and TRBJ1-5; TRBD1 matches at 7 bases. CDR3 size: 15 residues. The V gene's germline CDR1 is MGHRA and CDR2 YSYEKL. The V gene end was trimmed by 0 bases and the J gene end by 2 bases; junction bases not matched to a gene: 1. The CDR3 bases are TGCGCCAGCAGCCAAGATCAGGGGGGCAATCAGCCCCAGCATTTT. Translation: CASSQDQGGNQPQHF.

The rearrangement joins TRBV4-1 to TRBJ1-2; D call uncertain. CDR1 MGHRA and CDR2 YSYEKL come from the germline V gene. There are 15 residues in the CDR3. Deletions cut 1 base from V and 3 bases from J, with 12 bases between. The CDR3 bases are TGCGCCAGCAGCCAAGCTGTCGGGGTGGACTATGGCTACACCTTC. Translating gives CASSQAVGVDYGYTF.

This chain joins TRBV6-4 and TRBJ1-2, with 7 bases that match TRBD1. V gave up 6 bases and J gave up 7 bases; unmatched junction bases: 8. The CDR3 runs 13 residues. CDR1 is MRHNA and CDR2 is SNTAGT in the germline V gene. The CDR3 is CASSAQGGSGYTF. The CDR3 bases are TGTGCCAGCAGCGCTCAGGGGGGCTCTGGCTACACCTTC.

The rearrangement joins TRBV28 to TRBJ2-1, with 11 bases identical to TRBD2. Per germline, CDR1 MDHEN and CDR2 SYDVKM. The CDR3 runs to 18 residues. V gave up 2 bases and J gave up 0 bases; unmatched junction bases: 6. CDR3 nucleotide sequence: TGTGCCAGCAGTTTAATAGCGGGAGGGCCCGGCTCCTACAATGAGCAGTTCTTC. This codes for CASSLIAGGPGSYNEQFF. Combining the CDR3 with reference TRBV28 and TRBJ2-1 gives the whole variable domain DVKVTQSSRYLVKRTGEKVFLECVQDMDHENMFWYRQDPGLGLRLIYFSYDVKMKEKGDIPEGYSVSREKKERFSLILESASTNQTSMYLCASSLIAGGPGSYNEQFFGPGTRLTVL.